The 32 T cell receptor beta chains below were found in one sample sequenced in a study of blood T cell repertoires in COVID-19. TCRdb's copy holds only in-frame clones and misses some; the assay was immunoSEQ multiplex PCR. The table lists around 130,000 clones, about 84% of them singletons. The sample consisted of PBMCs or T cells enriched from blood (not recorded which). The receptors here all came from a woman aged 18-29 years who had been exposed to COVID-19.

The chain carries TRBV19 and TRBJ1-1, with D perhaps TRBD1 (5 bases). The germline CDR1 and CDR2 sequences are LNHDA and SQIVND (reference sequence). This CDR3 comprises 14 residues. With 9 bases removed from V and 1 base from J, the gap between germline ends came to 15 bases. CDR3 residues: CASLSDKPNTEAFF. The CDR3 DNA reads as TGTGCCAGCCTCTCGGACAAACCGAACACTGAAGCTTTCTTT.

The rearrangement joins TRBV15 to TRBJ1-1; D gene ambiguous. Germline V CDR1 and CDR2: LNHNV, YYDKDF (reference sequence). The CDR3 spans 13 residues. Trimming took 8 bases from V and 0 from J, leaving 10 bases between them. The CDR3 bases are TGTGCCACCGGTAAAGCGGTGAACACTGAAGCTTTCTTT. Protein product: CATGKAVNTEAFF.

The rearrangement uses TRBV6-5 and TRBJ1-5, with TRBD1 identical over 7 bases. V was pared by 5 bases and J by 6 bases, with 7 bases of the junction left unmatched. Germline V gene sequence: CDR1 MNHEY, CDR2 SVGAGI. There are 14 residues in the CDR3. The DNA of the CDR3 is TGTGCCAGCAGTCCTGACAGGGAAGGTCAGCCCCAGCATTTT. Amino acid sequence: CASSPDREGQPQHF.

In DNA form, the CDR3 reads TGTGCCAGCAGTTACGGTCGCGCGGGACAGGGGTACGAGCAGTACTTC. Its protein product is CASSYGRAGQGYEQYF. V is TRBV6-5 and J is TRBJ2-7, with TRBD1 identical over 10 bases. CDR1 MNHEY and CDR2 SVGAGI come from the germline V gene. Trimming took 2 bases from V and 4 from J; bases not matched to a gene: 8. This CDR3 is 16 amino acids long.

This clone has a handful of counts. The chain combines TRBV14 with TRBJ2-3; D may be TRBD2 (6 bases). Germline CDR1 is SGHDN and CDR2 is FVKESK. CDR3 length: 17 residues. Deletions cut 0 bases from V and 4 bases from J, with 17 bases between. The CDR3, as DNA: TGTGCCAGCAGCCAAGATCTAATTAGCGGTCGATCAGATACGCAGTATTTT. Translated: CASSQDLISGRSDTQYF.

V and J are TRBV11-2 and TRBJ2-7, with unresolved D. V was shortened by 2 bases and J by 0 bases, with 8 bases between the two germline ends. Germline V gene data show CDR1 as SGHAT and CDR2 as FQNNGV. The length of the CDR3 is 14 residues. The CDR3 is CASSLSYNSYEQYF. The CDR3 DNA sequence: TGTGCCAGCAGCTTATCGTACAACTCCTACGAGCAGTACTTC. The variable domain in full, completed from reference TRBV11-2 and TRBJ2-7, reads EAGVAQSPRYKIIEKRQSVAFWCNPISGHATLYWYQQILGQGPKLLIQFQNNGVVDDSQLPKDRFSAERLKGVDSTLKIQPAKLEDSAVYLCASSLSYNSYEQYFGPGTRLTVT.

This sequence joins TRBV28 and TRBJ1-2, with 8 bases matching TRBD1. The CDR3 consists of 14 residues. J gave up 5 bases and V 4 bases, and 6 bases lay outside the gene matches. Germline-derived CDR1 and CDR2 are MDHEN and SYDVKM. CDR3 coding DNA: TGTGCCAGCAGTTGGGACAGGCCACCTTATGGCTACACCTTC. It is translated as CASSWDRPPYGYTF.

The chain employs TRBV28 and TRBJ1-5; no definite D call. The CDR3 is 13 residues long. CDR1 and CDR2 (germline): MDHEN, SYDVKM. The V and J ends lost 3 bases and 4 bases respectively, with 7 bases between them. CDR3 residues: CASSFSRNQPQHF. For the CDR3, the DNA is TGTGCCAGCAGTTTCAGCAGGAATCAGCCCCAGCATTTT.

The chain employs TRBV9 and TRBJ2-7; 8 positions match TRBD2. In germline, CDR1 is SGDLS, CDR2 YYNGEE. This CDR3 contains 15 residues. Losses at the gene ends were 6 bases for V and 5 bases for J; bases not matched to a gene: 13. CDR3 amino acids: CASTSHGRVLDEQYF. The CDR3 coding sequence is TGTGCCAGCACATCTCACGGGAGGGTTTTGGACGAGCAGTACTTC.

This chain links TRBV6-5 with TRBJ2-2, with TRBD1 matching 9 bases. J gave up 7 bases and V 6 bases, and 9 bases lay outside the gene matches. Looked up from germline, CDR1 is MNHEY and CDR2 is SVGAGI. CDR3 size: 15 residues. DNA of the CDR3: TGTGCCAGCAGGCCGGGACAGGGACGGATCGGGGAGCTGTTTTTT. It encodes CASRPGQGRIGELFF.

This rearrangement joins TRBV6-5 to TRBJ1-3; tentative D call: TRBD1 (6 bases). Trimming took 6 bases from V and 2 from J, leaving 11 bases between them. This CDR3 comprises 14 residues. Germline CDR1 MNHEY, CDR2 SVGAGI. The CDR3 is CASRNRVAGNTIYF. The CDR3 DNA sequence: TGTGCCAGCAGAAACAGGGTCGCTGGAAACACCATATATTTT.

This chain links TRBV5-1 with TRBJ1-4, with D possibly matching TRBD1 (5 bases). Trimming left V 4 bases short and J 7 bases short, with 14 bases between. The germline CDR1 and CDR2 sequences are SGHRS and YFSETQ. The CDR3 loop spans 14 amino acids. The CDR3 nucleotides are TGCGCCAGCAGCCCATCCCGGGGGGGTGAAAAACTGTTTTTT. Translation gives CASSPSRGGEKLFF.

V usage is TRBV15 and J usage is TRBJ1-4; D remains unclear. From germline, CDR1 is LNHNV and CDR2 YYDKDF (reference sequence). The germline V and J ends were trimmed by 1 base and 10 bases, with 19 bases remaining between them. The CDR3 covers 16 residues. DNA of the CDR3: TGTGCCACCAGCAGAGCCGACGGGATCGGGGAGGGAAAACTGTTTTTT. As protein: CATSRADGIGEGKLFF.

The gene calls are TRBV6-5 and TRBJ1-1; D perhaps matches TRBD1 (5 bases). CDR1 is MNHEY, CDR2 SVGAGI, per germline. V gave up 4 bases and J gave up 5 bases, with 17 bases separating them. This CDR3 comprises 15 residues. The CDR3 loop is CASSLSPGGGTEAFF. As DNA, the CDR3 is TGTGCCAGCAGTTTAAGCCCTGGGGGGGGAACTGAAGCTTTCTTT.

This sequence joins TRBV9 and TRBJ2-5; 8 positions agree with TRBD1. CDR1 is SGDLS and CDR2 is YYNGEE in the germline V gene. The CDR3 has 14 residues. With V trimmed by 4 bases and J by 4 bases, 6 bases remained unmatched. CDR3 DNA: TGTGCCAGCAGCTTCGGACAGGGAGGAGAGACCCAGTACTTC. Translation: CASSFGQGGETQYF. The entire variable domain, with the rest obtained from reference TRBV9 and TRBJ2-5, is as follows: DSGVTQTPKHLITATGQRVTLRCSPRSGDLSVYWYQQSLDQGLQFLIQYYNGEERAKGNILERFSAQQFPDLHSELNLSSLELGDSALYFCASSFGQGGETQYFGPGTRLLVL.

The chain has TRBV5-1 and TRBJ2-1, with 8 nucleotides matching TRBD2. This CDR3 is 17 amino acids long. With 4 bases clipped from V and 9 bases from J, the junction kept 18 bases outside the gene matches. Germline CDR1 and CDR2: SGHRS and YFSETQ. The CDR3 sequence: CASSGTSSTARGGEQFF. CDR3 DNA: TGCGCCAGCAGCGGGACTAGTTCTACTGCTCGTGGGGGTGAGCAGTTCTTC.

This CDR3 reads CAWTRGGGYTF. As DNA, the CDR3 is TGTGCCTGGACACGGGGTGGTGGCTACACCTTC. The chain uses TRBV30 and TRBJ1-2; no firm D call. The CDR3 runs to 11 residues. The V and J ends lost 4 bases and 7 bases respectively, with 10 bases between them. Germline V CDR1 and CDR2: GTSNPN, SVGIG (reference sequence).

The J gene is TRBJ1-2, the V gene TRBV6-5; 7 bases align to TRBD1. Trimming removed 6 bases from V and 8 bases from J; junction bases left unmatched: 12. The CDR3 totals 14 residues. CDR1 and CDR2 (germline): MNHEY, SVGAGI. CDR3 loop: CASSNYRGFGGYTF. The CDR3 DNA is TGTGCCAGCAGCAACTACAGGGGATTCGGCGGCTACACCTTC.

This rearrangement joins TRBV4-3 to TRBJ1-1; D remains ambiguous. The CDR3 extends over 16 amino acids. Germline CDR1 LGHNA, CDR2 YSLEER. V was pared by 1 base and J by 0 bases, with 12 bases between. This CDR3 is CASSQGGRSMNTEAFF. CDR3 DNA: TGCGCCAGCAGCCAAGGAGGGCGCAGCATGAACACTGAAGCTTTCTTT.

V is TRBV5-8 and J is TRBJ1-2, with D possibly being TRBD1 (5 bases). CDR1 and CDR2 (germline): SGHTS, YDEGEE. The CDR3 totals 13 residues. V shed 3 bases and J shed 5 bases, with 11 bases lying between them. The CDR3 reads CASSWDSLYGYTF. The CDR3 bases are TGTGCCAGCAGCTGGGACTCCCTTTATGGCTACACCTTC.

The chain carries TRBV28 and TRBJ2-3, with 7 bases identical to TRBD2. Unmatched junction bases numbered 4, after V lost 6 bases and J lost 4 bases. CDR3 length: 13 amino acids. Germline values: CDR1 MDHEN, CDR2 SYDVKM. DNA of the CDR3: TGTGCCAGCAGCGCGGGAGTACCAGATACGCAGTATTTT. This gives the protein CASSAGVPDTQYF.

The chain couples TRBV30 to TRBJ1-1; possibly TRBD1 for D (5 bases). V was pared by 2 bases and J by 6 bases, with 10 bases between. The CDR3 is made up of 12 amino acids. Germline V lookup: CDR1 GTSNPN, CDR2 SVGIG (reference sequence). CDR3 DNA sequence: TGTGCCTGGAGTCAGCGGGGGTCTGAAGCTTTCTTT. Amino acids: CAWSQRGSEAFF.

V and J are TRBV3-1 (or the pseudogene TRBV3-2) and TRBJ1-1, with a possible D match to TRBD1 (5 bases). CDR1 and CDR2 (germline): LGHDT, YNNKEL (reference sequence). Trimming shortened V by 4 bases and J by 1 base, and 13 bases separated the two germline ends. The CDR3 covers 15 residues. The CDR3 bases are TGTGCCAGCAGCCCTTGGGGGGTTGGGAACACTGAAGCTTTCTTT. It specifies CASSPWGVGNTEAFF.

The chain joins TRBV7-9 to TRBJ2-1, with D perhaps TRBD2 (6 bases). The CDR3 consists of 15 residues. V dropped 4 bases and J dropped 9 bases, with 19 bases sitting between them. Germline loops: CDR1 SEHNR, CDR2 FQNEAQ (reference sequence). The CDR3 coding sequence is TGTGCCAGCAGCTCAGACTTCCCAAGGAGGGTTGAGCAGTTCTTC. It translates to CASSSDFPRRVEQFF.

The chain couples TRBV28 to TRBJ1-2, with D tentatively TRBD1 (6 bases). V lost 6 bases to trimming and J lost 4 bases, with 12 bases between them. The CDR3 loop spans 13 amino acids. The germline V gene encodes CDR1 MDHEN and CDR2 SYDVKM. For the CDR3, the DNA is TGTGCCAGCAGCACAGGACAGCTCTATGGCTACACCTTC. Its translation: CASSTGQLYGYTF.

V is TRBV7-3 and J is TRBJ2-3; a possible D gene is TRBD2 (6 bases). The CDR3 has 15 residues. V was pared by 5 bases and J by 4 bases, with 16 bases between. Germline V lookup: CDR1 SGHTA, CDR2 FQGTGA. The CDR3 DNA sequence: TGTGCCAGCAGCGCGGAGGGCCGTGGAGCAGATACGCAGTATTTT. Translated: CASSAEGRGADTQYF.

This CDR3 is CASSVGATYEQYF. DNA of the CDR3: TGTGCCAGCAGCGTAGGAGCTACCTACGAGCAGTACTTC. The gene calls are TRBV9 and TRBJ2-5; D remains unclear. The J call may be faulty, since TRBJ2-7 better matches the DNA end. The CDR3 is made up of 13 amino acids. Looked up from germline, CDR1 is SGDLS and CDR2 is YYNGEE.

This sequence joins TRBV10-3 and TRBJ1-2; 8 bases are shared with TRBD1. The CDR3 is made up of 12 amino acids. The V segment lost 8 bases and the J segment 8 bases; nucleotides outside the gene matches: 7. Germline CDR1 is ENHRY and CDR2 is SYGVKD. The CDR3 loop reads CAIRTGGEGYTF. CDR3 DNA sequence: TGTGCCATCCGAACAGGGGGGGAAGGCTACACCTTC.

The chain joins TRBV18 to TRBJ2-7, with 7 bases identical to TRBD1. The CDR3 spans 16 residues. Trimming at V came to 0 bases and at J to 0 bases, leaving 5 bases not matched to a gene. Germline V gives CDR1 KGHSH, CDR2 LQKENI. The CDR3 DNA follows: TGTGCCAGCTCACCACCGAAGGGGGCAATCTCCTACGAGCAGTACTTC. Its translation: CASSPPKGAISYEQYF.

The gene calls are TRBV7-3 and TRBJ2-1; 10 bases match TRBD2. CDR1 and CDR2 from the germline V gene are SGHTA and FQGTGA. The CDR3 is 15 amino acids. Trimming removed 3 bases from V and 8 bases from J; junction bases left unmatched: 7. The CDR3, as DNA: TGTGCCAGCAGCTTCACTAGCGGGATCCCTTATGAGCAGTTCTTC. Translation: CASSFTSGIPYEQFF.

This clone has only a few counts. The V call is TRBV5-1, the J call TRBJ1-2, with D possibly being TRBD1 (6 bases). CDR3 length: 14 residues. The ends were cut back, 1 base at V and 4 bases at J, with 11 bases in the middle. Germline V gene lookup returns CDR1 SGHRS and CDR2 YFSETQ. CDR3 residues: CASSLLGAGYGYTF. In nucleotides, the CDR3 is TGCGCCAGCAGCTTGTTGGGGGCTGGCTATGGCTACACCTTC.

The chain combines TRBV9 with TRBJ2-2, with 8 bases that match TRBD2. V shed 2 bases, J shed 5 bases, and the junction held 11 bases outside the gene matches. Per germline, CDR1 SGDLS and CDR2 YYNGEE. The CDR3 is 17 amino acids. CDR3: CASSVGLAGAGTGELFF. The CDR3 DNA is TGTGCCAGCAGCGTGGGGCTAGCGGGTGCGGGAACCGGGGAGCTGTTTTTT.